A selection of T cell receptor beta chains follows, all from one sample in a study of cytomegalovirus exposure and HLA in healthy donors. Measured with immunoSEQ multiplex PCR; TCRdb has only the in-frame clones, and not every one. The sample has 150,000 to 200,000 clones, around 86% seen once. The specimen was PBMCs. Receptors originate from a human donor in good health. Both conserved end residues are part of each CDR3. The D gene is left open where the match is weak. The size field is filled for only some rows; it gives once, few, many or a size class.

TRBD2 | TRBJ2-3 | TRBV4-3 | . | CASSQGSAGGLVTQYF | TGCGCCAGCAGCCAAGGATCAGCGGGGGGATTAGTTACGCAGTATTTT
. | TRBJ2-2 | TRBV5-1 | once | CASSLREDYTGELFF | TGCGCCAGCAGCTTGAGGGAGGATTACACCGGGGAGCTGTTTTTT
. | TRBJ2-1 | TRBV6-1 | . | CASRKQGNPYNEQFF | TGTGCCAGCAGGAAGCAGGGGAATCCTTACAATGAGCAGTTCTTC
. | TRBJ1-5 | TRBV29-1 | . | CSGGGLNGPQHF | TGCAGCGGGGGAGGACTTAACGGTCCCCAGCATTTT
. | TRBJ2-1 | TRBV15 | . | CATSQTDYNEQFF | TGTGCCACCAGCCAGACAGACTACAATGAGCAGTTCTTC
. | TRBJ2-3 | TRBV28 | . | CASSQKGSFRTDTQYF | TGTGCCAGCAGTCAAAAAGGGAGTTTTCGCACAGATACGCAGTATTTT
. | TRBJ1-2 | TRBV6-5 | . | CASSYRGGGYGYTF | TGTGCCAGCAGTTACCGGGGGGGAGGCTATGGCTACACCTTC
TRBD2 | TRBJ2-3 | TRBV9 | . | CASSNRLAGGTDTQYF | TGTGCCAGCAGCAACCGACTAGCGGGGGGTACAGATACGCAGTATTTT
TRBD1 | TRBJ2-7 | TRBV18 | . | CASSIGQELYEQYF | TGTGCCAGCTCAATCGGACAGGAGCTGTACGAGCAGTACTTC
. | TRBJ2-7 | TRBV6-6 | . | CASARGPDRYF | TGTGCCAGCGCCCGGGGCCCGGACAGGTACTTC
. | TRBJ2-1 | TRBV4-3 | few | CASSPGLYNEQFF | TGCGCCAGCAGCCCGGGACTGTACAATGAGCAGTTCTTC
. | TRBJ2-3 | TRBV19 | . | CASSIDQGGGLVDTQYF | TGTGCCAGTAGTATAGATCAGGGTGGGGGCCTGGTAGATACGCAGTATTTT
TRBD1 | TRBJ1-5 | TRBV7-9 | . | CSSSPNDRERQPQHF | TGTTCCAGCAGCCCGAATGACAGGGAGAGACAGCCCCAGCATTTT
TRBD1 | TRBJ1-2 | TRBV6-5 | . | CASSRVSGQSYGYTF | TGTGCCAGCAGCCGTGTCTCGGGACAGAGTTATGGCTACACCTTC
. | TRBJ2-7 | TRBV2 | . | CASGSSYEQYF | TGTGCCAGCGGGAGCTCCTACGAGCAGTACTTC
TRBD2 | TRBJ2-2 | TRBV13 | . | CASSSPRPGLAGEAGELFF | TGTGCCAGCAGCTCCCCCCGGCCGGGACTAGCGGGGGAAGCCGGGGAGCTGTTTTTT
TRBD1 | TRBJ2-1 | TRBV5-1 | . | CASTPQDRGANEQFF | TGCGCCAGCACCCCCCAGGACAGGGGCGCCAATGAGCAGTTCTTC
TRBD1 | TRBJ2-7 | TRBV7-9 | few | CASSLAGQATYEQYF | TGTGCCAGCAGCTTAGCGGGACAGGCAACCTACGAGCAGTACTTC
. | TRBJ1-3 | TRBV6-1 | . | CASSGFFGDTIYF | TGTGCCAGCAGTGGGTTTTTCGGGGACACCATATATTTT
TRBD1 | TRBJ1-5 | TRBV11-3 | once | CASSSNSGTGALNQPQHF | TGTGCCAGCAGCTCAAACTCCGGGACAGGGGCGTTAAATCAGCCCCAGCATTTT
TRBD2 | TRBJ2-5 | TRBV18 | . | CASSPTSGGGLETQYF | TGTGCCAGCTCACCAACTAGCGGGGGTGGCTTGGAGACCCAGTACTTC
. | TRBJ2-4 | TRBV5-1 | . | CASSLDGSLAKNIQYF | TGCGCCAGCAGCTTGGATGGCTCTCTAGCCAAAAACATTCAGTACTTC
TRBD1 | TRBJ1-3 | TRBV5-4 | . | CASSLTGGEDTIYF | TGTGCCAGCAGCTTGACAGGGGGCGAGGACACCATATATTTT
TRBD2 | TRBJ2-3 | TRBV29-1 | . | CSFVTGGDTQYF | TGCAGCTTCGTGACGGGGGGAGATACGCAGTATTTT
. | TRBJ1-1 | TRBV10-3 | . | CAISGVGPSGDEAFF | TGTGCCATCAGTGGCGTTGGCCCGTCCGGGGATGAAGCTTTCTTT
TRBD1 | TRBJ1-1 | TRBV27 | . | CASSRRQGQAFF | TGTGCCAGCAGCCGACGACAGGGACAGGCTTTCTTT
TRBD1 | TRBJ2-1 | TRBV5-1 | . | CASSSPGQSYNEQFF | TGCGCCAGCAGCTCGCCGGGACAGTCCTACAATGAGCAGTTCTTC
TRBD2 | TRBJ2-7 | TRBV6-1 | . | CASSELYSGAYEQYF | TGTGCCAGCAGTGAACTTTATAGCGGGGCCTACGAGCAGTACTTC
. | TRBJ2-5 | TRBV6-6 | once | CASSYLTGEGETQYF | TGTGCCAGCAGTTACCTGACGGGAGAGGGAGAGACCCAGTACTTC
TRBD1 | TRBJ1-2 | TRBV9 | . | CASSVEGQGAVYGYTF | TGTGCCAGCAGCGTAGAGGGACAGGGGGCCGTCTATGGCTACACCTTC
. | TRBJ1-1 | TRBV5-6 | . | CASSFAGVMNTEAFF | TGTGCCAGCAGCTTTGCGGGAGTAATGAACACTGAAGCTTTCTTT
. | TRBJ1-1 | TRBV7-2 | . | CASSLTLSTEAFF | TGTGCCAGCAGCTTAACCCTTAGCACTGAAGCTTTCTTT
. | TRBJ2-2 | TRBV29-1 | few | CSVNSVATGELFF | TGCAGCGTCAATAGCGTTGCCACCGGGGAGCTGTTTTTT
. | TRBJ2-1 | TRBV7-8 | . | CASNLGDAGYNEQFF | TGTGCCAGCAACTTAGGGGACGCGGGATACAATGAGCAGTTCTTC
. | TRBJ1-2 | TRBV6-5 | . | CASSYFRPANYGYTF | TGTGCCAGCAGTTACTTCAGGCCTGCTAACTATGGCTACACCTTC
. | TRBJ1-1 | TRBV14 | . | CASSQRQAEAFF | TGTGCCAGCAGCCAAAGACAGGCTGAAGCTTTCTTT
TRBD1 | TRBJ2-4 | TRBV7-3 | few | CASSRNTGGQNIQYF | TGTGCCAGCAGCCGCAATACAGGGGGACAAAACATTCAGTACTTC
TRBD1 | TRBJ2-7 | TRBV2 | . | CASSFNRDRGHEQYF | TGTGCCAGCAGTTTCAACCGGGACAGGGGTCACGAGCAGTACTTC
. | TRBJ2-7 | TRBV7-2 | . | CASSSAGVDSYEQYF | TGTGCCAGCAGCTCCGCCGGGGTGGATTCCTACGAGCAGTACTTC
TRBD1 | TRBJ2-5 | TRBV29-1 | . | CSVGTGTTQYF | TGCAGCGTCGGGACAGGGACAACCCAGTACTTC
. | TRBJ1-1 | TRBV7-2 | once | CASSLPGLRSPEAFF | TGTGCCAGCAGCTTACCGGGACTCCGAAGTCCTGAAGCTTTCTTT
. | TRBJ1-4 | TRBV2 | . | CASSDPAQGSEKLFF | TGTGCCAGCAGTGATCCGGCTCAGGGTAGCGAAAAACTGTTTTTT